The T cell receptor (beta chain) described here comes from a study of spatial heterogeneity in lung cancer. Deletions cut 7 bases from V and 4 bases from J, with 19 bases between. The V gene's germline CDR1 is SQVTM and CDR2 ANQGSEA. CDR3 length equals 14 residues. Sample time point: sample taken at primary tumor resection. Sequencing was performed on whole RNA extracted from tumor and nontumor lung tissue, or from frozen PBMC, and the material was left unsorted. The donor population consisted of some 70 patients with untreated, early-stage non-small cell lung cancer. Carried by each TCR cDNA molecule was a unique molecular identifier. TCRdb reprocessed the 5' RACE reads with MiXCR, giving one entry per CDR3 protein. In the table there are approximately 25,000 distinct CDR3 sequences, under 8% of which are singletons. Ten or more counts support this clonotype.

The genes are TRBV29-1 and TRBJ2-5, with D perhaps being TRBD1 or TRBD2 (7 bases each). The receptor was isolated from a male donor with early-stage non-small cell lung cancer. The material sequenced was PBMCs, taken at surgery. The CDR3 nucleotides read TGCAGCGCCCCAGGGGGGGGACAGCGAGAGACCCAGTACTTC. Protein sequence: CSAPGGGQRETQYF.